The next 23 T cell receptor beta chains were all read from a single sample in a study of blood T cell repertoires in COVID-19 (dated by TCRdb to about 2020). Library preparation was by the immunoSEQ multiplex PCR assay. Not all clones reach the TCRdb copy of this immuneACCESS table, which keeps in-frame sequences only. Checked studies attribute under half of the gap to unresolved V genes and leave the rest unexplained. This sample lists just over 250,000 clones; 91% were detected once. Approximately 2.5% of the sample is held by the ten biggest clonotypes. Sequenced material: peripheral blood. Source of these receptors: a person aged 18-30 years with COVID-19, enrolled during active disease.

V is TRBV9 and J is TRBJ2-5; D remains ambiguous. Germline CDR1 and CDR2: SGDLS and YYNGEE. With 1 base removed from V and 1 base from J, the gap between germline ends came to 5 bases. The CDR3 length is 13 residues. CDR3 nucleotides: TGTGCCAGCAGCGTAACTGCCCAAGAGACCCAGTACTTC. It encodes CASSVTAQETQYF. Based on the CDR3 plus reference TRBV9 and TRBJ2-5, the full variable domain is DSGVTQTPKHLITATGQRVTLRCSPRSGDLSVYWYQQSLDQGLQFLIQYYNGEERAKGNILERFSAQQFPDLHSELNLSSLELGDSALYFCASSVTAQETQYFGPGTRLLVL.

This rearrangement joins TRBV6-5 to TRBJ1-5, with 8 bases identical to TRBD1. In germline, CDR1 is MNHEY, CDR2 SVGAGI. V lost 4 bases and J lost 5; bases outside the gene matches: 4. CDR3 length: 14 residues. This CDR3 reads CASSSGQGDQPQHF. The DNA of the CDR3 is TGTGCCAGCAGTTCTGGACAGGGCGATCAGCCCCAGCATTTT.

The rearrangement uses TRBV4-1 and TRBJ2-2; possible D gene TRBD2, 5 bases. This CDR3 has 13 residues. Germline CDR1 is MGHRA and CDR2 is YSYEKL. V was clipped by 6 bases and J by 5 bases, with 10 bases between them. The CDR3 is CASSQSGTGELFF. The CDR3 nucleotides are TGCGCCAGCAGTCAATCGGGGACCGGGGAGCTGTTTTTT.

J is TRBJ2-7 and V is TRBV5-4; the match to TRBD1 covers 10 bases. With V trimmed by 5 bases and J by 3 bases, 5 bases remained unmatched. Germline CDR1 is SGHNT and CDR2 is YYREEE (reference sequence). This CDR3 is 14 amino acids long. The CDR3 nucleotides read TGTGCCAGCAGTTCGGGACAGGGGATCTACGAGCAGTACTTC. It is translated as CASSSGQGIYEQYF.

The V call is TRBV6-5, the J call TRBJ2-3; D ambiguous. Germline CDR1 reads MNHEY; CDR2 reads SVGAGI. This CDR3 has 13 amino acids. The ends were cut back, 8 bases at V and 0 bases at J, with 9 bases in the middle. This CDR3 reads CASVLASTDTQYF. The CDR3 DNA sequence: TGTGCCAGCGTTTTAGCTAGCACAGATACGCAGTATTTT.

V and J are TRBV6-2 or TRBV6-3 and TRBJ2-7; 7 bases map to TRBD1. CDR1 and CDR2 from the germline V gene are MNHEY and SVGEGT. J lost 5 bases, V lost 6 bases, and 7 bases had no gene match. The CDR3 totals 13 residues. The CDR3 here is CASSPLDRDEQYF. As DNA, the CDR3 is TGTGCCAGCAGCCCTCTCGACAGGGACGAGCAGTACTTC.

The V and J genes are TRBV19 and TRBJ1-5; perhaps TRBD1 as D (5 bases). The germline V and J ends were trimmed by 5 bases and 7 bases, with 18 bases remaining between them. Germline lookup yields CDR1 LNHDA and CDR2 SQIVND (reference sequence). This CDR3 comprises 15 residues. CDR3 residues: CASSAFLGGSQPQHF. The CDR3 DNA follows: TGTGCCAGTAGTGCTTTCCTTGGGGGGAGCCAGCCCCAGCATTTT.

The V gene is TRBV5-1, the J gene TRBJ2-3; 7 positions agree with TRBD2. Germline V CDR1 and CDR2: SGHRS, YFSETQ. The trim removed 4 bases at V and 2 bases at J, leaving 10 bases unmatched. This CDR3 is built from 16 residues. This CDR3 reads CASSLEGAGNTDTQYF. The CDR3 region has the DNA TGCGCCAGCAGCCTAGAGGGAGCGGGAAACACAGATACGCAGTATTTT.

The V call is TRBV28, the J call TRBJ1-3, with D hard to call. The CDR3 sequence is 15 residues long. Germline loops: CDR1 MDHEN, CDR2 SYDVKM. The V end was cut by 8 bases, the J end by 8 bases, with 22 bases between. CDR3 loop: CASVQFGSEEDTIYF. The DNA of the CDR3 is TGTGCCAGCGTTCAGTTTGGGTCAGAAGAGGACACCATATATTTT.

The chain employs TRBV11-2 and TRBJ2-7, with 8 bases matching TRBD2. This CDR3 contains 15 residues. The germline gives CDR1 SGHAT, CDR2 FQNNGV. The J segment lost 5 bases and the V segment lost 4 bases, leaving 10 bases of the junction unmatched. In nucleotides, the CDR3 is TGTGCCAGCAGCTATCCGGGACTAGAGGGTAACGAGCAGTACTTC. It is translated as CASSYPGLEGNEQYF. The full variable domain, completed using reference TRBV11-2 and TRBJ2-7, is EAGVAQSPRYKIIEKRQSVAFWCNPISGHATLYWYQQILGQGPKLLIQFQNNGVVDDSQLPKDRFSAERLKGVDSTLKIQPAKLEDSAVYLCASSYPGLEGNEQYFGPGTRLTVT.

Details on this clone: Other DNA variants within this sample encode the same CDR3. The chain recombines TRBV7-2 with TRBJ2-7; D gene ambiguous. Germline V gene lookup returns CDR1 SGHTA and CDR2 FQGNSA. Trimming removed 2 bases from V and 2 bases from J, with 4 bases in between. The CDR3 is 12 amino acids. This CDR3 reads CASSLLAYEQYF. CDR3 bases: TGTGCCAGCAGCTTACTAGCCTACGAGCAGTACTTC.

In this sample, this clone turned up once. The chain is built from TRBV10-1 and TRBJ2-3, with 9 bases that match TRBD2. The germline V gene has CDR1 WNHNN and CDR2 SYGVQD (reference sequence). With 4 bases clipped from V and 3 bases from J, the junction kept 8 bases outside the gene matches. This CDR3 region has 16 residues. CDR3 loop: CASSATGAGGTDTQYF. CDR3 nucleotide sequence: TGCGCCAGCAGTGCCACTGGAGCGGGAGGAACAGATACGCAGTATTTT.

The chain carries TRBV2 and TRBJ2-7; a weak D match, TRBD1 (5 bases). Germline V gene data show CDR1 as SNHLY and CDR2 as FYNNEI. V was clipped by 8 bases and J by 3 bases, with 11 bases between them. The CDR3 extends over 12 amino acids. The CDR3 here is CASATVRYEQYF. Here the CDR3 DNA reads TGTGCCAGCGCGACAGTACGCTACGAGCAGTACTTC.

V is TRBV18 and J is TRBJ2-1; 9 bases match TRBD1. In germline, CDR1 is KGHSH, CDR2 LQKENI. Trimming at V came to 4 bases and at J to 10 bases, leaving 5 bases not matched to a gene. This CDR3 is 13 amino acids long. The CDR3 nucleotides are TGTGCCAGCTCACAGGGGACAGGGAGCGAGCAGTTCTTC. This sequence encodes CASSQGTGSEQFF.

The V and J genes are TRBV19 and TRBJ2-2; D is perhaps TRBD2 (6 bases). V gave up 0 bases and J gave up 5 bases, with 7 bases separating them. The CDR3 length is 14 residues. Germline V lookup: CDR1 LNHDA, CDR2 SQIVND (reference sequence). Here the CDR3 reads CASSIDSGTGELFF. The CDR3 region has the DNA TGTGCCAGTAGTATAGACAGCGGGACCGGGGAGCTGTTTTTT.

The rearrangement links TRBV2 to TRBJ1-6, with a possible D match to TRBD1 (6 bases). Per germline, CDR1 SNHLY and CDR2 FYNNEI. The ends were cut back, 7 bases at V and 8 bases at J, with 12 bases in the middle. The CDR3 contains 13 residues. The CDR3 DNA reads as TGTGCCAGCATGTGGGACATTGATTCACCCCTCCACTTT. The encoded protein is CASMWDIDSPLHF. The full variable domain, its missing parts supplied by reference TRBV2 and TRBJ1-6, is EPEVTQTPSHQVTQMGQEVILRCVPISNHLYFYWYRQILGQKVEFLVSFYNNEISEKSEIFDDQFSVERPDGSNFTLKIRSTKLEDSAMYFCASMWDIDSPLHFGNGTRLTVT.

This clone was recorded once. This sequence joins TRBV28 and TRBJ2-7, with 7 bases aligning to TRBD1. With 6 bases clipped from V and 5 bases from J, the junction kept 13 bases outside the gene matches. The CDR3 sequence is 15 residues long. The V gene's germline CDR1 is MDHEN and CDR2 SYDVKM. The CDR3 reads CASSNAGGSRNEQYF. The CDR3 DNA follows: TGTGCCAGCAGCAATGCAGGGGGTAGCCGGAACGAGCAGTACTTC.

This chain connects TRBV6-6 to TRBJ1-5, with TRBD1 matching 8 bases. This CDR3 spans 16 amino acids. Germline trimming cut 5 bases from V and 1 base from J; bases unmatched to any gene: 7. Looked up from germline, CDR1 is MNHNY and CDR2 is SVGAGI (reference sequence). CDR3 coding DNA: TGTGCCAGCAGTCCCGGACAGGGTTTCAGCAATCAGCCCCAGCATTTT. This encodes CASSPGQGFSNQPQHF.

The chain combines TRBV5-5 with TRBJ2-3, with 9 bases aligning to TRBD2. The germline V gene encodes CDR1 SGHKS and CDR2 YYEKEE (reference sequence). V trimming: 3 bases; J trimming: 4 bases; junction bases outside the gene matches: 15. This CDR3 has 18 amino acids. The CDR3 sequence: CASSYIPTGGRGADTQYF. CDR3 nucleotide sequence: TGTGCCAGCAGCTACATTCCGACGGGCGGGAGGGGGGCAGATACGCAGTATTTT. Variable domain in full (rest from reference TRBV5-5 and TRBJ2-3): DAGVTQSPTHLIKTRGQQVTLRCSPISGHKSVSWYQQVLGQGPQFIFQYYEKEERGRGNFPDRFSARQFPNYSSELNVNALLLGDSALYLCASSYIPTGGRGADTQYFGPGTRLTVL.

This rearrangement joins TRBV19 to TRBJ2-1, with D possibly matching TRBD2 (6 bases). The CDR3 is 16 residues long. Trimming shortened V by 0 bases and J by 3 bases, and 12 bases separated the two germline ends. CDR1 LNHDA and CDR2 SQIVND come from the germline V gene (reference sequence). Written as DNA, the CDR3 is TGTGCCAGTAGTATAGATGGAGGAGGGGTCTACAATGAGCAGTTCTTC. Translating it yields CASSIDGGGVYNEQFF.

The chain joins TRBV20-1 to TRBJ2-1, with 10 positions matching TRBD2. CDR1 is DFQATT, CDR2 SNEGSKA, per germline (reference sequence). The V and J ends lost 3 bases and 5 bases, in that order; junction bases with no gene match: 4. This CDR3 has 14 residues. The CDR3 sequence is CSASGGLANNEQFF. CDR3 DNA: TGCAGTGCTAGTGGGGGACTAGCGAACAATGAGCAGTTCTTC.

This clone was recorded only once. The gene calls are TRBV7-9 and TRBJ1-1; D call uncertain. V lost 5 bases, J lost 1 base, and 8 bases lay in between. The CDR3 covers 13 residues. Germline V gives CDR1 SEHNR, CDR2 FQNEAQ (reference sequence). The CDR3 DNA follows: TGTGCCAGCAGCCTCGCAGAGAACACTGAAGCTTTCTTT. It specifies CASSLAENTEAFF.

Written as DNA, the CDR3 is TGTGCCAGCAGCCTTAGACTAGCGGGAGTGGAGAACATTCAGTACTTC. This gives the protein CASSLRLAGVENIQYF. This chain links TRBV3-1 (or the pseudogene TRBV3-2) with TRBJ2-4, with 12 bases identical to TRBD2. V was clipped by 4 bases and J by 7 bases; unmatched bases: 8. There are 16 residues in the CDR3. Germline loops: CDR1 LGHDT, CDR2 YNNKEL (reference sequence).